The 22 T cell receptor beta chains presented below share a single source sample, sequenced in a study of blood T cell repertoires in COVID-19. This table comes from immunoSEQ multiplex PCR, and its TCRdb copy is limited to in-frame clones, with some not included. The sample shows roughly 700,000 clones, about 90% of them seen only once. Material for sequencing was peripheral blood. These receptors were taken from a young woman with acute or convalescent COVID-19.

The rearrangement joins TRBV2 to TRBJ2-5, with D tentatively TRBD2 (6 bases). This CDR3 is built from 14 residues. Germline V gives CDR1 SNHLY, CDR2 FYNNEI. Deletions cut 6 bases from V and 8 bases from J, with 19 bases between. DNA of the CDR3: TGTGCCAGCAGCCGGGACTGGGACCCGGATACCCAGTACTTC. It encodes CASSRDWDPDTQYF.

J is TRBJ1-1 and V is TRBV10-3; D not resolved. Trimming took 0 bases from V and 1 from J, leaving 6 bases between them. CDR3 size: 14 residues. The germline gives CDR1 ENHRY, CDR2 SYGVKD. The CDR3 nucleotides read TGTGCCATCAGTGAGTCTCCGGGGAACACTGAAGCTTTCTTT. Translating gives CAISESPGNTEAFF.

CDR3 in amino acids: CASSQDRGYSNQPQHF. In DNA, the CDR3 is TGCGCCAGCAGCCAAGATCGGGGGTATAGCAATCAGCCCCAGCATTTT. The chain joins TRBV4-3 to TRBJ1-5; D possibly corresponds to TRBD1 (5 bases). Trimming stripped 0 bases from V and 0 bases from J, with 9 bases between. The CDR3 has 16 amino acids. Per germline, CDR1 LGHNA and CDR2 YSLEER.

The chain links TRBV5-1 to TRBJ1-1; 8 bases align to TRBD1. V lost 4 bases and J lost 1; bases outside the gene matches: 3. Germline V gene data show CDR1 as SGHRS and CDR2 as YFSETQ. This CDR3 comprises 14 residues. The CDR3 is CASSNQGANTEAFF. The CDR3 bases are TGCGCCAGCAGCAATCAGGGGGCGAACACTGAAGCTTTCTTT.

Written as DNA, the CDR3 is TGTGCCACCAGCAGAGAGGGGGCCCGCGGCTACACCTTC. Amino acid sequence: CATSREGARGYTF. This chain connects TRBV15 to TRBJ1-2, with D perhaps TRBD1 (6 bases). The CDR3 length is 13 residues. Trimming cost V 0 bases and J 8 bases, with 10 bases left between them. Germline CDR1 reads LNHNV; CDR2 reads YYDKDF (reference sequence). The complete variable domain, with remaining parts taken from reference TRBV15 and TRBJ1-2, reads DAMVIQNPRYQVTQFGKPVTLSCSQTLNHNVMYWYQQKSSQAPKLLFHYYDKDFNNEADTPDNFQSRRPNTSFCFLDIRSPGLGDTAMYLCATSREGARGYTFGSGTRLTVV.

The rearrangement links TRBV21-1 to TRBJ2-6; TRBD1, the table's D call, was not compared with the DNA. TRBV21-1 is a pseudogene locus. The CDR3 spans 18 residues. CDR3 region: CASSKKNYRNSGANVLTF. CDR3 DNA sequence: TGTGCCAGCAGCAAGAAAAACTACAGGAACTCTGGGGCCAACGTCCTGACTTTC.

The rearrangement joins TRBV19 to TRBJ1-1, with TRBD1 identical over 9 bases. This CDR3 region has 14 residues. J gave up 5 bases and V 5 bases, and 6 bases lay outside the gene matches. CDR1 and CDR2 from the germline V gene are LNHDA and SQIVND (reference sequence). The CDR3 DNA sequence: TGTGCCAGTAGTCGGAGACAGGGGGGAACTGAAGCTTTCTTT. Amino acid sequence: CASSRRQGGTEAFF.

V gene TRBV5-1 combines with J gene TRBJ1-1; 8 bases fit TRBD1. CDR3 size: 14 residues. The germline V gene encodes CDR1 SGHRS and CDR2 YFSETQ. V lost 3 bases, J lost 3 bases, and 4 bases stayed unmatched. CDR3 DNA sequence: TGCGCCAGCAGCTACGGACAGGGTTACACTGAAGCTTTCTTT. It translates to CASSYGQGYTEAFF.

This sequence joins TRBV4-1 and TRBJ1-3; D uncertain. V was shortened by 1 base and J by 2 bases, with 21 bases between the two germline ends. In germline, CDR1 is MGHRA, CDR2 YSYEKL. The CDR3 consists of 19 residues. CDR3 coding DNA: TGCGCCAGCAGCCAAGGTCGAGGCAAGGGAGGGCCAGCTGGAAACACCATATATTTT. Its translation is CASSQGRGKGGPAGNTIYF.

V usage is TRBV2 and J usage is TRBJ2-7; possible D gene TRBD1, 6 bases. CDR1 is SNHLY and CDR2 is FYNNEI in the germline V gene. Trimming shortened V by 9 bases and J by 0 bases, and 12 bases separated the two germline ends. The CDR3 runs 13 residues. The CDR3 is CASWTVISYEQYF. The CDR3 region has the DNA TGTGCCAGTTGGACAGTCATCTCCTACGAGCAGTACTTC.

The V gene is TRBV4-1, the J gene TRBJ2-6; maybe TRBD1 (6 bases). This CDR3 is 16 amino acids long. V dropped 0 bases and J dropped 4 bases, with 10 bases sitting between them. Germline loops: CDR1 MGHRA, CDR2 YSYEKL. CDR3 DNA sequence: TGCGCCAGCAGCCAAGAACAGGGTACCGGGGCCAACGTCCTGACTTTC. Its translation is CASSQEQGTGANVLTF.

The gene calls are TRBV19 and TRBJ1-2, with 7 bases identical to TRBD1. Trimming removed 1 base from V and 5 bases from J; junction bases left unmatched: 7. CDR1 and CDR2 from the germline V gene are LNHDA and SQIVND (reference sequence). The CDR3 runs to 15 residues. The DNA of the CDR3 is TGTGCCAGTAGTATAGGAGGGGGCGTAATGTATGGCTACACCTTC. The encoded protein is CASSIGGGVMYGYTF.

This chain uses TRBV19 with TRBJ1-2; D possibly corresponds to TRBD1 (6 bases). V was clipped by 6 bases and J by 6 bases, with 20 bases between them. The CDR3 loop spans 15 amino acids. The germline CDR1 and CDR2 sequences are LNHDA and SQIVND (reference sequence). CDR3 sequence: CASRIAQGSLDGYTF. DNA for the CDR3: TGTGCCAGTAGGATTGCGCAGGGGTCACTGGATGGCTACACCTTC.

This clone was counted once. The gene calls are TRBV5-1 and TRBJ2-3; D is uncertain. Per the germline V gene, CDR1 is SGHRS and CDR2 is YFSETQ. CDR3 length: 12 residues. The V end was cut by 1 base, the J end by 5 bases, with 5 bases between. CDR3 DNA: TGCGCCAGCAGCTTGTCTCTAGATACGCAGTATTTT. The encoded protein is CASSLSLDTQYF. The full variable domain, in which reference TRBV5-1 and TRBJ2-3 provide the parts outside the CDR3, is KAGVTQTPRYLIKTRGQQVTLSCSPISGHRSVSWYQQTPGQGLQFLFEYFSETQRNKGNFPGRFSGRQFSNSRSEMNVSTLELGDSALYLCASSLSLDTQYFGPGTRLTVL.

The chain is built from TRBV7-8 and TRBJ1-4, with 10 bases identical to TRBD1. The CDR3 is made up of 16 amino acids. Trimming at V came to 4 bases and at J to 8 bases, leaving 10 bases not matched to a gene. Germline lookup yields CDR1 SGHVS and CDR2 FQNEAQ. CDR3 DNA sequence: TGTGCCAGCAGCTGGGACAGGGGTGGGGTGTGGGAAAAACTGTTTTTT. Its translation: CASSWDRGGVWEKLFF.

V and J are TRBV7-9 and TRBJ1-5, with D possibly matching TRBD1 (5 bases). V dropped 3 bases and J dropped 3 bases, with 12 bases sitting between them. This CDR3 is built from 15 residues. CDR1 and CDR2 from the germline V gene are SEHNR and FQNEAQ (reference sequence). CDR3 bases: TGTGCCAGCAGCTTGGGGGGAGATCCCAATCAGCCCCAGCATTTT. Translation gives CASSLGGDPNQPQHF. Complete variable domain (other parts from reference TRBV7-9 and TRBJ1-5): DTGVSQNPRHKITKRGQNVTFRCDPISEHNRLYWYRQTLGQGPEFLTYFQNEAQLEKSRLLSDRFSAERPKGSFSTLEIQRTEQGDSAMYLCASSLGGDPNQPQHFGDGTRLSIL.

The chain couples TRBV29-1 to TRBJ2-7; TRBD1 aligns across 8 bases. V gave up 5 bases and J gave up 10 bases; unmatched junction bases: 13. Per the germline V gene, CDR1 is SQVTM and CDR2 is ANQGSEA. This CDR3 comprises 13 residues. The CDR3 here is CSVTPGGAPIQYF. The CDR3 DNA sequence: TGCAGCGTTACCCCAGGGGGCGCTCCAATCCAGTACTTC.

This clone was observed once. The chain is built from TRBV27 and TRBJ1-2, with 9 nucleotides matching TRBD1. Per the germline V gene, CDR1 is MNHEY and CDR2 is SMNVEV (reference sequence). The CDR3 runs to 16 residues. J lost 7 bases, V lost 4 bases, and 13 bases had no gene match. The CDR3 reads CASSSPRIQGAGGYTF. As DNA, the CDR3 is TGTGCCAGCAGTTCACCTCGCATACAGGGGGCTGGTGGCTACACCTTC.

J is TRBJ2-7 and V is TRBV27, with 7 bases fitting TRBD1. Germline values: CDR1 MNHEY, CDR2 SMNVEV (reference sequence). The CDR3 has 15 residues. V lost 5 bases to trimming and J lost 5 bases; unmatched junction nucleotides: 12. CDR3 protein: CASSHGTGQYDEQYF. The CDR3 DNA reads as TGTGCCAGCAGTCACGGGACGGGACAGTACGACGAGCAGTACTTC.

This CDR3 is CASSPTWTGQIDLAKNIQYF. The CDR3 DNA reads as TGTGCCAGCAGCCCGACCTGGACAGGTCAAATCGACCTAGCCAAAAACATTCAGTACTTC. The chain uses TRBV14 and TRBJ2-4; 7 nucleotides line up with TRBD1. Germline CDR1 SGHDN, CDR2 FVKESK. Trimming at V came to 4 bases and at J to 0 bases, leaving 18 bases not matched to a gene. The CDR3 length is 20 residues.

The CDR3 is CASSPDRYSGNTIYF. For the CDR3, the DNA is TGTGCCAGCAGCCCAGACAGATACTCTGGAAACACCATATATTTT. The rearrangement links TRBV7-9 to TRBJ1-3; D possibly corresponds to TRBD1 (5 bases). CDR1 and CDR2 from the germline V gene are SEHNR and FQNEAQ (reference sequence). V shed 5 bases and J shed 0 bases, with 11 bases lying between them. The CDR3 contains 15 residues.

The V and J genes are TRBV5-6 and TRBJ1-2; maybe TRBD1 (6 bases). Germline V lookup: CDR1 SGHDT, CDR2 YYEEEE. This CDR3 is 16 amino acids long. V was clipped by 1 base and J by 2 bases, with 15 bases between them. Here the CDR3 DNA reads TGTGCCAGCAGCTTGCTACTTGGGACACAGAACTATGGCTACACCTTC. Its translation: CASSLLLGTQNYGYTF.